This record looks at one T cell receptor beta chain sequence and its context. This specimen comes from a study of sequential checkpoint blockade in melanoma. Study as a whole: Each arm's sequence ended with maintenance nivolumab.

Germline assignment: CDR1 MNHEY and CDR2 SMNVEV (reference sequence). Trimming cost V 1 base and J 4 bases; bases outside gene matches: 7. This CDR3 is built from 16 residues. Here immunoSEQ multiplex PCR was the method, and the copy in TCRdb shows in-frame clones only, minus some. This sample has 31,000 or so clones, with 75% to 90% found just once. Treatment of the sample: randomized to nivolumab then ipilimumab (arm A) or the reverse (arm B). DNA-damaging chemotherapy had not been given to any patient beforehand. Live CD3+CD8+ CD19− CD56− cells were sorted from PBMCs. This TCR derives from a human donor with melanoma. Sequenced material: CD8+ T cells sorted from blood (inferred from file names), taken from a patient given nivolumab and ipilimumab in sequence. The chain has TRBV27 and TRBJ1-1, with TRBD1 identical over 9 bases. The DNA for the CDR3 is TGTGCCAGCAGTTTATTTCCACAGGGGGCGGGCACTGAAGCTTTCTTT. It encodes CASSLFPQGAGTEAFF.